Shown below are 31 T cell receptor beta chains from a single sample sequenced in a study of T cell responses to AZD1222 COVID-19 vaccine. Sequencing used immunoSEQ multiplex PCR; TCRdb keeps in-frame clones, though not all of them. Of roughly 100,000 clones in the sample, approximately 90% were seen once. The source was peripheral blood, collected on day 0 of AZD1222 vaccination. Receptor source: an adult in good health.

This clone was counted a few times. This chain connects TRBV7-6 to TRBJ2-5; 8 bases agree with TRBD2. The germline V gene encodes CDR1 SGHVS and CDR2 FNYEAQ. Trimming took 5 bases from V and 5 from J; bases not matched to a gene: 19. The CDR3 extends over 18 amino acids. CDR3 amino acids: CASSPHQGSRGVGETQYF. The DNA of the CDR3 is TGTGCCAGCAGCCCCCATCAGGGGTCGCGGGGGGTTGGTGAGACCCAGTACTTC.

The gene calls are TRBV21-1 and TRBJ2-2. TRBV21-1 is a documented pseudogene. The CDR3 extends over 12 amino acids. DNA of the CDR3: TGTGCCAGCAGCACAGCCACCGGGGAGCTGTTTTTT. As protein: CASSTATGELFF.

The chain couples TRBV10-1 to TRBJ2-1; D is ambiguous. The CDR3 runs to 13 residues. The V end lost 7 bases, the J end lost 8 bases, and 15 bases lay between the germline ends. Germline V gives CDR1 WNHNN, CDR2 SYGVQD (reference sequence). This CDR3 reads CASKPSGVHEQFF. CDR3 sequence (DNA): TGCGCCAGCAAGCCTAGTGGGGTCCATGAGCAGTTCTTC.

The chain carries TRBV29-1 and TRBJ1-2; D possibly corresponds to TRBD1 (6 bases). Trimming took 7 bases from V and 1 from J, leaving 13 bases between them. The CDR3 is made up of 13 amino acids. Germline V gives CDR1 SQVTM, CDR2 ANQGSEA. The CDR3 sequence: CSALRTDNYGYTF. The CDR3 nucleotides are TGCAGCGCACTGAGGACAGATAACTATGGCTACACCTTC.

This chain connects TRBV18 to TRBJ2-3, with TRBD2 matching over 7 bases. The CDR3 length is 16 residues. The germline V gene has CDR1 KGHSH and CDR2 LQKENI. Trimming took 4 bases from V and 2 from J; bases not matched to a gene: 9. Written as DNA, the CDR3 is TGTGCCAGCTCACGAAGGGAGCGGGGATACACAGATACGCAGTATTTT. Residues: CASSRRERGYTDTQYF.

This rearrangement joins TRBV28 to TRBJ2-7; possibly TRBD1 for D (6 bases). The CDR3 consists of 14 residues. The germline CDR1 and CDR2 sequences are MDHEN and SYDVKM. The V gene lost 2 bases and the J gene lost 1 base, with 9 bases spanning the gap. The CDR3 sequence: CASSLPDSSYEQYF. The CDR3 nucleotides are TGTGCCAGCAGTTTACCGGACAGTTCCTACGAGCAGTACTTC.

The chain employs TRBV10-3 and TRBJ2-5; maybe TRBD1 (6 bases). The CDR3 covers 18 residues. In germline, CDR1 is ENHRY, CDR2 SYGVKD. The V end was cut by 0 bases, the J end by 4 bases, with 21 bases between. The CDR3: CAISESREAGAQRETQYF. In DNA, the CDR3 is TGTGCCATCAGTGAGTCGCGTGAGGCAGGGGCGCAAAGAGAGACCCAGTACTTC.

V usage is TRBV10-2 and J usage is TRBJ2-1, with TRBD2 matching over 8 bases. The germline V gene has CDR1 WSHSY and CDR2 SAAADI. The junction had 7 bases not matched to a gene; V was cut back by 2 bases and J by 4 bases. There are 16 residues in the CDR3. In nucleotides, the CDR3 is TGCGCCAGCAGTGAGGGTAGACTAGCGATATACAATGAGCAGTTCTTC. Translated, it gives CASSEGRLAIYNEQFF.

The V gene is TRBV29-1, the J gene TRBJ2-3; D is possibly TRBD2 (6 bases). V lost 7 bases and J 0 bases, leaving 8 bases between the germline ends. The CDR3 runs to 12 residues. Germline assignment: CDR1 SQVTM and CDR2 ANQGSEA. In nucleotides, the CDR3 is TGCAGCGGGGACTCAAGCACAGATACGCAGTATTTT. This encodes CSGDSSTDTQYF.

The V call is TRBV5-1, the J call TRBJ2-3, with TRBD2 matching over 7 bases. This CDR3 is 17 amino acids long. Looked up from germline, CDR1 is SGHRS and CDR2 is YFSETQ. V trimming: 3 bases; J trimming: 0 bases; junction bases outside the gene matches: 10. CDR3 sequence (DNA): TGCGCCAGCAGCTGGAAGCGAAATAGCGGGAGCACAGATACGCAGTATTTT. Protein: CASSWKRNSGSTDTQYF. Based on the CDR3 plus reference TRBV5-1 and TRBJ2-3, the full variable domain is KAGVTQTPRYLIKTRGQQVTLSCSPISGHRSVSWYQQTPGQGLQFLFEYFSETQRNKGNFPGRFSGRQFSNSRSEMNVSTLELGDSALYLCASSWKRNSGSTDTQYFGPGTRLTVL.

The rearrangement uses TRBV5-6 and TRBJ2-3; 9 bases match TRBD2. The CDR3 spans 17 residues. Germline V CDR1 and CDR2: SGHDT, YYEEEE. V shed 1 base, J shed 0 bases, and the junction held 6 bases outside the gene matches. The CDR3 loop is CASSLTPAGGSTDTQYF. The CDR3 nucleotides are TGTGCCAGCAGCTTGACGCCAGCGGGGGGAAGCACAGATACGCAGTATTTT. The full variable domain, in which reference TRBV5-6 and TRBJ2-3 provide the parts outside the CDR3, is DAGVTQSPTHLIKTRGQQVTLRCSPKSGHDTVSWYQQALGQGPQFIFQYYEEEERQRGNFPDRFSGHQFPNYSSELNVNALLLGDSALYLCASSLTPAGGSTDTQYFGPGTRLTVL.

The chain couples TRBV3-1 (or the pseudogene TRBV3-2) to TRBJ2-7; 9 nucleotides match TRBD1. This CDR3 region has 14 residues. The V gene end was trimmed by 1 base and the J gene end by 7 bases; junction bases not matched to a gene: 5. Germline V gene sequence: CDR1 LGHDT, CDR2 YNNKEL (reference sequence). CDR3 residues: CASSQGGQGLEQYF. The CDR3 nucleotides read TGTGCCAGCAGCCAAGGGGGACAGGGATTGGAGCAGTACTTC.

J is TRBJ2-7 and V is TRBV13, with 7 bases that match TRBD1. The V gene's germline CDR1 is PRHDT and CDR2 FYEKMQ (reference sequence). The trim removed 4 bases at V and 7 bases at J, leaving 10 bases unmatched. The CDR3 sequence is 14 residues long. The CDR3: CASSSKTGPEEQYF. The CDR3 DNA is TGTGCCAGCAGCTCCAAGACAGGGCCTGAGGAGCAGTACTTC.

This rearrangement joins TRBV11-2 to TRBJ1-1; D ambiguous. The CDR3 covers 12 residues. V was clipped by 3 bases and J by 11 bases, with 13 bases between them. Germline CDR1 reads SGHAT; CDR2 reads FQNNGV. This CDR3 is CASSLPRGPAFF. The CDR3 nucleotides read TGTGCCAGCAGCTTGCCGCGCGGCCCTGCTTTCTTT.

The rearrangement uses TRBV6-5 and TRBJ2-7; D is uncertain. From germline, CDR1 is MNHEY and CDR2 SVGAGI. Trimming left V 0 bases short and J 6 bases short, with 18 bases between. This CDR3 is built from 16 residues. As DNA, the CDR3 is TGTGCCAGCAGTTACTCGAGTGGCTTGTATACCGGCGAGCAGTACTTC. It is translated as CASSYSSGLYTGEQYF.

In DNA, the CDR3 is TGTGCCAGCAGCCTCCAGGGGGGACTTCTCAATCAGCCCCAGCATTTT. The encoded protein is CASSLQGGLLNQPQHF. The chain carries TRBV7-2 and TRBJ1-5; 7 nucleotides agree with TRBD1. The trim removed 5 bases at V and 3 bases at J, leaving 10 bases unmatched. The CDR3 is 16 residues long. Germline V gives CDR1 SGHTA, CDR2 FQGNSA.

This CDR3 is CASSVDPRDNQETQYF. CDR3 bases: TGTGCCAGCAGCGTAGACCCCCGGGACAACCAAGAGACCCAGTACTTC. J is TRBJ2-5 and V is TRBV9; possible D gene TRBD1, 6 bases. Germline V CDR1 and CDR2: SGDLS, YYNGEE. Trimming removed 0 bases at V and 0 bases at J, with 12 bases between. The CDR3 consists of 16 residues.

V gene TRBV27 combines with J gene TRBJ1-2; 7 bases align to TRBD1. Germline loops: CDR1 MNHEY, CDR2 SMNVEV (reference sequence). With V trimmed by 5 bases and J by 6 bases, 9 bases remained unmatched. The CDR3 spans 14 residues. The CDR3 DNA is TGTGCCAGCAGTCCCTCGACAGGGCTAGATGGCTACACCTTC. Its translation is CASSPSTGLDGYTF.

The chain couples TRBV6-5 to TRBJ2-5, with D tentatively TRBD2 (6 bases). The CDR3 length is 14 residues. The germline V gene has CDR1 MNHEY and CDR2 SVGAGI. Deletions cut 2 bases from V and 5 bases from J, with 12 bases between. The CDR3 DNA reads TGTGCCAGCAGTTACCAACTAGCTACCGAGACCCAGTACTTC. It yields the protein CASSYQLATETQYF.

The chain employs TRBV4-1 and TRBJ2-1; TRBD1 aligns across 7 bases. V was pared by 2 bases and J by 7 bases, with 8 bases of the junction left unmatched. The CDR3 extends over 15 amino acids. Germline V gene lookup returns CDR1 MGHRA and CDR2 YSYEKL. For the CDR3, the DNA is TGCGCCAGCAGCCAACCCGACAGGGTTCGGAATGAGCAGTTCTTC. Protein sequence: CASSQPDRVRNEQFF.

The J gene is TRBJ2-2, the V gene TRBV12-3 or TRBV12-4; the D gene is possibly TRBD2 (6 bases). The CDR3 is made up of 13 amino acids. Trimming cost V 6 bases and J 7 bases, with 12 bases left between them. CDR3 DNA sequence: TGTGCCAGCAGGCGACTAGGGGTCGGGGAGCTGTTTTTT. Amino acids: CASRRLGVGELFF.

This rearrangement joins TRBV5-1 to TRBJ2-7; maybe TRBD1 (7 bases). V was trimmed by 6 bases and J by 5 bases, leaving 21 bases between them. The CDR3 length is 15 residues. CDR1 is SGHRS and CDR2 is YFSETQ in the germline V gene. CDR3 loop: CASTLDRRGDHEQYF. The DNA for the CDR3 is TGCGCCAGCACCCTGGATCGCAGGGGGGATCACGAGCAGTACTTC. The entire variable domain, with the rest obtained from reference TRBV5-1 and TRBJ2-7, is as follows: KAGVTQTPRYLIKTRGQQVTLSCSPISGHRSVSWYQQTPGQGLQFLFEYFSETQRNKGNFPGRFSGRQFSNSRSEMNVSTLELGDSALYLCASTLDRRGDHEQYFGPGTRLTVT.

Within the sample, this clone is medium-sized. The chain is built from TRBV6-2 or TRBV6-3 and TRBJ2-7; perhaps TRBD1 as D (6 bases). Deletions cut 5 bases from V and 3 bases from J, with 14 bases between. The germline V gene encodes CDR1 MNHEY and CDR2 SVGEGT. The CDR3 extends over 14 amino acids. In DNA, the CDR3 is TGTGCCAGCAGTAAACAGGGTTGGCGCTACGAGCAGTACTTC. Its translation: CASSKQGWRYEQYF.

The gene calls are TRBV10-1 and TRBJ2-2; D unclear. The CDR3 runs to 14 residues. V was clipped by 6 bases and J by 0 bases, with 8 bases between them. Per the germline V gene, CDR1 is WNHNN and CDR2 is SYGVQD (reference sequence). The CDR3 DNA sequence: TGCGCCAGCAGACGGAACGCGAACACCGGGGAGCTGTTTTTT. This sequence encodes CASRRNANTGELFF.

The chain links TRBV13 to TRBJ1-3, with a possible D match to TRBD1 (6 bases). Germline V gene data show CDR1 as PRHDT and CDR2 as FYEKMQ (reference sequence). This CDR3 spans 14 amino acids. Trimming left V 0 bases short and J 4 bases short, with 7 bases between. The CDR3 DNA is TGTGCCAGCAGCTTAGGAAGGGGGGGAAACACCATATATTTT. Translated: CASSLGRGGNTIYF. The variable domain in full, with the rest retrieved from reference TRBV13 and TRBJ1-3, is AAGVIQSPRHLIKEKRETATLKCYPIPRHDTVYWYQQGPGQDPQFLISFYEKMQSDKGSIPDRFSAQQFSDYHSELNMSSLELGDSALYFCASSLGRGGNTIYFGEGSWLTVV.

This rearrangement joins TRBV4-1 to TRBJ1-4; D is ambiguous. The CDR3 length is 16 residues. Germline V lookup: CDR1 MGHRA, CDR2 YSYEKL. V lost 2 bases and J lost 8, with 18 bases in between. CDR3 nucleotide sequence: TGCGCCAGCAGCCAACCAACGTCCCGAGATGGGGAAAAACTGTTTTTT. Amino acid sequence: CASSQPTSRDGEKLFF.

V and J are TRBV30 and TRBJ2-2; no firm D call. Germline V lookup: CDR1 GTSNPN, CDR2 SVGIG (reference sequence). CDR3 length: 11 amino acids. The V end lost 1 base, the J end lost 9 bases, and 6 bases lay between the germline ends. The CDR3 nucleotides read TGTGCCTGGAGTGAGAGTCGGGAGCTGTTTTTT. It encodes CAWSESRELFF.

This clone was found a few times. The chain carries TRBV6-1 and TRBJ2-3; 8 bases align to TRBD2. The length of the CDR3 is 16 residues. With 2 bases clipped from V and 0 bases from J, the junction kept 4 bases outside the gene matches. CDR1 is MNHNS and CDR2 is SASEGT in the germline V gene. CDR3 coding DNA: TGTGCCAGCAGTGAAATCGGCGGGGGGAGCACAGATACGCAGTATTTT. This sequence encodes CASSEIGGGSTDTQYF.

The CDR3 DNA is TGCGCCAGCAGCTCAGACAGGGGGTATGGCTACACCTTC. Protein: CASSSDRGYGYTF. The chain employs TRBV5-1 and TRBJ1-2, with TRBD1 matching 9 bases. The V and J ends lost 3 bases and 5 bases, in that order; junction bases with no gene match: 2. CDR3 length: 13 residues. The germline V gene has CDR1 SGHRS and CDR2 YFSETQ.

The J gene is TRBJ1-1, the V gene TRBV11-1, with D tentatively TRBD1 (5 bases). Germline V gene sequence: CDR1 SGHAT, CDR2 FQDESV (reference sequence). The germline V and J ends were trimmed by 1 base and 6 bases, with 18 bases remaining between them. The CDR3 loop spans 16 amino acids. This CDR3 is CASSLGRAGGVAEAFF. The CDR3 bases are TGTGCCAGCAGCTTAGGAAGGGCCGGGGGAGTGGCTGAAGCTTTCTTT.

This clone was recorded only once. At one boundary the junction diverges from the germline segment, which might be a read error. Here the CDR3 reads CASSAHRGTNEELFF. In nucleotides, the CDR3 is TGTGCCAGCAGCGCCCACAGGGGGACTAATGAAGAACTGTTTTTT. V is TRBV9 and J is TRBJ1-4, with 8 nucleotides matching TRBD1. From germline, CDR1 is SGDLS and CDR2 YYNGEE. The CDR3 extends over 15 amino acids.